The 25 T cell receptor beta chains below were found in one sample sequenced in a study of T cell repertoires in cytomegalovirus infection. Their antigens are not known. TCRdb redid the calling of the reads with MiXCR, one entry per CDR3 protein. Of roughly 990,000 distinct CDR3 sequences listed, around 30% were seen once; the top ten hold around 15%. The sample here was cultured CD8+ T cells from PBMCs, taken from culture after CMV antigen stimulation. The receptor source for this set is a human donor in good health (CMV status not recorded). Some clones in this sample may be carry-over from other donors' samples.

This clonotype has more than one count but fewer than ten. This chain links TRBV7-6 with TRBJ1-6; D remains ambiguous. Germline V gene sequence: CDR1 SGHVS, CDR2 FNYEAQ. V was cut by 5 bases and J by 0 bases, with 11 bases left in between. The CDR3 is 16 residues long. The CDR3 here is CASSPVDRSYNSPLHF. DNA for the CDR3: TGTGCCAGCAGCCCGGTAGACCGCTCCTATAATTCACCCCTCCACTTT.

This clonotype was picked up a small number of times. This rearrangement joins TRBV4-1 to TRBJ1-1; D gene uncertain. Trimming took 1 base from V and 4 from J, leaving 10 bases between them. The CDR3 contains 14 residues. The germline CDR1 and CDR2 sequences are MGHRA and YSYEKL. Here the CDR3 DNA reads TGCGCCAGCAGCCAAGTCAGCCAGGTCACTGAAGCTTTCTTT. It specifies CASSQVSQVTEAFF.

The CDR3 spells CASRVTGAEFPLHF. CDR3 coding DNA: TGTGCCAGCAGGGTAACAGGGGCGGAATTTCCCCTCCACTTT. The chain combines TRBV28 with TRBJ1-6; TRBD1 matches at 7 bases. J lost 13 bases, V lost 6 bases, and 12 bases had no gene match. Looked up from germline, CDR1 is MDHEN and CDR2 is SYDVKM. The CDR3 runs 14 residues.

The V and J genes are TRBV20-1 and TRBJ1-6; perhaps TRBD1 as D (6 bases). The CDR3 runs to 15 residues. CDR1 is DFQATT, CDR2 SNEGSKA, per germline (reference sequence). With 4 bases removed from V and 7 bases from J, the gap between germline ends came to 17 bases. The CDR3 DNA follows: TGCAGTGCTATGTCGGCGGACAGCACAAATTCACCCCTCCACTTT. Its translation is CSAMSADSTNSPLHF.

The chain is built from TRBV7-3 and TRBJ2-3, with 7 bases lining up with TRBD2. Looked up from germline, CDR1 is SGHTA and CDR2 is FQGTGA. J lost 0 bases, V lost 5 bases, and 5 bases had no gene match. The CDR3 covers 15 residues. The CDR3 DNA sequence: TGTGCCAGCAGCGCGGGGGTCGTCAGCACAGATACGCAGTATTTT. Encoded protein: CASSAGVVSTDTQYF.

In regard to this clonotype: A much larger clone differs from this one at a single base, so this may be a read error. V is TRBV7-2 and J is TRBJ1-1; 7 nucleotides agree with TRBD1. V was clipped by 5 bases and J by 1 base; unmatched bases: 7. Germline loops: CDR1 SGHTA, CDR2 FQGNSA. The CDR3 consists of 15 residues. DNA of the CDR3: TGTGCCAGCAGCCTAACAGGGGCGAGGAACACTGAAGCTTTCTTT. Protein product: CASSLTGARNTEAFF.

At least ten counts were recorded for this clonotype. This chain uses TRBV2 with TRBJ2-7; D unresolved. The CDR3 contains 12 residues. Germline V lookup: CDR1 SNHLY, CDR2 FYNNEI. Trimming removed 11 bases at V and 2 bases at J, with 13 bases between. The CDR3 here is CAGRAGPYEQYF. As DNA, the CDR3 is TGTGCCGGCCGGGCCGGCCCCTACGAGCAGTACTTC.

The chain carries TRBV19 and TRBJ1-1; D might be TRBD1 (6 bases). The V and J ends lost 3 bases and 0 bases respectively, with 11 bases between them. Per germline, CDR1 LNHDA and CDR2 SQIVND (reference sequence). The CDR3 runs 15 residues. CDR3 bases: TGTGCCAGTAGTATGGGGGCATACATGAACACTGAAGCTTTCTTT. Encoded protein: CASSMGAYMNTEAFF.

The V and J genes are TRBV29-1 and TRBJ2-1; 9 nucleotides match TRBD2. Unmatched junction bases numbered 12, after V lost 5 bases and J lost 7 bases. In germline, CDR1 is SQVTM, CDR2 ANQGSEA. The CDR3 has 15 amino acids. The CDR3 sequence is CSVLGSGGRPNEQFF. The CDR3, as DNA: TGCAGCGTTTTGGGGAGCGGGGGGAGACCGAATGAGCAGTTCTTC.

This sequence joins TRBV4-1 and TRBJ1-1; TRBD1 is a possible D gene (5 bases). Germline loops: CDR1 MGHRA, CDR2 YSYEKL. The V end was cut by 1 base, the J end by 7 bases, with 13 bases between. This CDR3 region has 14 residues. This chain's CDR3 is CASSQVLVQGEAFF. CDR3 nucleotides: TGCGCCAGCAGCCAAGTATTGGTTCAGGGTGAAGCTTTCTTT.

This clonotype has only a few counts. The CDR3 bases are TGTGCCAGCAGCCTCGGACGGAATAGTAACTATGGCTACACCTTC. Amino acid sequence: CASSLGRNSNYGYTF. This sequence joins TRBV5-6 and TRBJ1-2; D not certain. In germline, CDR1 is SGHDT, CDR2 YYEEEE. Trimming pared 4 bases from V and 1 base from J, leaving 14 bases between. The CDR3 consists of 15 residues.

V and J are TRBV6-2 or TRBV6-3 and TRBJ2-7, with D tentatively TRBD2 (6 bases). Between the trimmed V and J ends, which lost 4 bases and 3 bases, there was a span of 16 bases. From germline, CDR1 is MNHEY and CDR2 SVGEGT. This CDR3 has 15 residues. The CDR3 spells CASSSGTSGVYEQYV. CDR3 bases: TGTGCCAGCAGTTCAGGGACTTCGGGGGTCTACGAGCAGTACGTC.

This clonotype was detected only a few times. This rearrangement joins TRBV19 to TRBJ1-1; D is uncertain. This CDR3 has 11 amino acids. V lost 8 bases and J 7 bases, leaving 11 bases between the germline ends. Germline CDR1 reads LNHDA; CDR2 reads SQIVND (reference sequence). The CDR3 DNA sequence: TGTGCCAGTTTAGCGGAGGGTGAAGCTTTCTTT. It is translated as CASLAEGEAFF.

The chain combines TRBV5-1 with TRBJ1-1, with 9 bases aligning to TRBD1. The CDR3 sequence is 16 residues long. V trimming: 5 bases; J trimming: 4 bases; junction bases outside the gene matches: 12. CDR1 and CDR2 (germline): SGHRS, YFSETQ. The CDR3 DNA reads TGCGCCAGCAGATCCGGGACAGGGCCTAAGGGCACTGAAGCTTTCTTT. Amino acids: CASRSGTGPKGTEAFF.

CDR3 amino acids: CASSQVLRQGARWPYGYTF. As DNA, the CDR3 is TGCGCCAGCAGCCAAGTTCTCCGACAGGGGGCCCGATGGCCCTATGGCTACACCTTC. The rearrangement uses TRBV4-3 and TRBJ1-2, with 10 bases that match TRBD1. The CDR3 runs to 19 residues. Unmatched junction bases numbered 15, after V lost 1 base and J lost 4 bases. Germline V gene lookup returns CDR1 LGHNA and CDR2 YSLEER.

In DNA form, the CDR3 reads TGTGCCGTACGAGTAGCGGACACAGATACGCAGTATTTT. Translation: CAVRVADTDTQYF. The rearrangement uses TRBV10-3 and TRBJ2-3; possible D gene TRBD2, 6 bases. Trimming took off 11 bases at V and 2 bases at J, with 14 bases between the two ends. The germline V gene has CDR1 ENHRY and CDR2 SYGVKD. This CDR3 is 13 amino acids long.

V gene TRBV12-3 or TRBV12-4 combines with J gene TRBJ1-6; 7 nucleotides line up with TRBD1. After removal of 6 bases from V and 9 bases from J, the junction contained 5 bases not matched to a gene. This CDR3 comprises 13 residues. CDR3 nucleotide sequence: TGTGCCAGCAGATGGACAGGACGTTCACCCCTCCACTTT. This gives the protein CASRWTGRSPLHF.

This clonotype was counted only a few times. The chain is built from TRBV12-3 or TRBV12-4 and TRBJ2-3, with a possible D match to TRBD2 (6 bases). The CDR3 runs 14 residues. The V gene lost 6 bases and the J gene lost 5 bases, with 15 bases spanning the gap. CDR3 in amino acids: CASRTPFGGDTQYF. The CDR3 DNA reads as TGTGCCAGCAGGACTCCATTCGGGGGAGATACGCAGTATTTT.

There are a few counts of this clonotype. This chain joins TRBV11-2 and TRBJ2-7; D is perhaps TRBD1 (6 bases). Trimming removed 8 bases at V and 6 bases at J, with 20 bases between. The V gene's germline CDR1 is SGHAT and CDR2 FQNNGV. The CDR3 extends over 14 amino acids. CDR3 coding DNA: TGTGCCAGCGGAAACCTTAGGGGGAGCCTCGAGCAGTACGTC. This codes for CASGNLRGSLEQYV.

CDR3 DNA: TGTGCCAGCAGTTACGACCGGGGCCCTCAAGAGACCCAGTACTTC. It encodes CASSYDRGPQETQYF. The chain employs TRBV6-2 or TRBV6-3 and TRBJ2-5, with D perhaps being TRBD1 or TRBD2 (5 bases each). Germline values: CDR1 MNHEY, CDR2 SVGEGT. Trimming removed 2 bases at V and 2 bases at J, with 12 bases between. The CDR3 covers 15 residues.

The chain joins TRBV27 to TRBJ1-1, with D uncertain. Trimming stripped 3 bases from V and 3 bases from J, with 14 bases between. The germline V gene encodes CDR1 MNHEY and CDR2 SMNVEV (reference sequence). This CDR3 comprises 15 residues. The CDR3 DNA follows: TGTGCCAGCAGTTTTGTCAAGGAGAGGGACACTGAAGCTTTCTTT. Translating it yields CASSFVKERDTEAFF.

This clonotype was recorded a few times. Here the CDR3 DNA reads TGTGCCACCCTAGCGGGGGGAACCTACGAGCAGTACTTC. Its protein is CATLAGGTYEQYF. The chain has TRBV6-6 and TRBJ2-7, with 11 nucleotides matching TRBD2. This CDR3 is 13 amino acids long. Germline assignment: CDR1 MNHNY and CDR2 SVGAGI (reference sequence). Germline trimming cut 10 bases from V and 2 bases from J; bases unmatched to any gene: 4.

This clonotype was detected a few times. The chain recombines TRBV7-9 with TRBJ1-2; the D is unclear. V was pared by 2 bases and J by 1 base, with 17 bases between. CDR3 length: 17 residues. Looked up from germline, CDR1 is SEHNR and CDR2 is FQNEAQ (reference sequence). Here the CDR3 reads CASSLPTPTDHNYGYTF. The CDR3, as DNA: TGTGCCAGCAGCTTACCCACGCCGACCGACCATAACTATGGCTACACCTTC.

The chain joins TRBV3-1 to TRBJ2-7; D is ambiguous. This CDR3 comprises 13 residues. Trimming left V 1 base short and J 3 bases short, with 7 bases between. Germline V lookup: CDR1 LGHDT, CDR2 YNNKEL (reference sequence). The chain's CDR3 is CASSQALGYEQYV. CDR3 nucleotide sequence: TGTGCCAGCAGCCAAGCCCTGGGCTACGAGCAGTACGTC.

V and J are TRBV6-5 and TRBJ1-6; no clear D. The V gene's germline CDR1 is MNHEY and CDR2 SVGAGI. CDR3 length: 19 amino acids. Between the trimmed V and J ends, which lost 5 bases and 0 bases, there was a span of 20 bases. The CDR3 bases are TGTGCCAGCAGTCTCAGAATTACCCCACCAGTCTCCTATAATTCACCCCTCCACTTT. Translating it yields CASSLRITPPVSYNSPLHF.